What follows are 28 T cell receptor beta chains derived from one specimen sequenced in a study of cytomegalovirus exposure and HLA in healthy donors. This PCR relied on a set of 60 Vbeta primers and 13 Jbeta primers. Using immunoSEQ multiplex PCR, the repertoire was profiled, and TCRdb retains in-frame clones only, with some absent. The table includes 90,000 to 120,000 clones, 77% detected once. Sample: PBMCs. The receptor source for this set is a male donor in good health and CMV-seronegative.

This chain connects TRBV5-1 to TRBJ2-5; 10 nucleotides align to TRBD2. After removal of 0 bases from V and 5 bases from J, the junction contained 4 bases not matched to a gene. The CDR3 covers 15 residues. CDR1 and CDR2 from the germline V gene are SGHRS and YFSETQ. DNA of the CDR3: TGCGCCAGCAGCTTGGTGGGTAGCGGGAGGGAGACCCAGTACTTC. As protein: CASSLVGSGRETQYF.

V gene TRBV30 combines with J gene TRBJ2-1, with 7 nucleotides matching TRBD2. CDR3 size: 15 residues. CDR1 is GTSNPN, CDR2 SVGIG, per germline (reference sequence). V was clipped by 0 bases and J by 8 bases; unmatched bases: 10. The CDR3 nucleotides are TGTGCCTGGAGTGTAGCCCGCCATACTAGCGATGAGCAGTTCTTC. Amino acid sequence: CAWSVARHTSDEQFF.

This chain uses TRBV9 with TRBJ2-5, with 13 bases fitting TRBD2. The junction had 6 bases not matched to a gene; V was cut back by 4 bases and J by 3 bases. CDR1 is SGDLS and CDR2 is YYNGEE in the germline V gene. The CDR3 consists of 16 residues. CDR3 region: CASSLYGLAGEETQYF. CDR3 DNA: TGTGCCAGCAGCCTTTATGGACTAGCGGGAGAAGAGACCCAGTACTTC.

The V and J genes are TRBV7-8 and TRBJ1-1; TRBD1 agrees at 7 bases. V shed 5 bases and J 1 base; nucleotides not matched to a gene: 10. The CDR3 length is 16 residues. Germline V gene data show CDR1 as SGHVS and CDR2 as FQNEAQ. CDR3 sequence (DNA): TGTGCCAGCAGCGCCGGGACAGTCCATACGAACACTGAAGCTTTCTTT. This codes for CASSAGTVHTNTEAFF.

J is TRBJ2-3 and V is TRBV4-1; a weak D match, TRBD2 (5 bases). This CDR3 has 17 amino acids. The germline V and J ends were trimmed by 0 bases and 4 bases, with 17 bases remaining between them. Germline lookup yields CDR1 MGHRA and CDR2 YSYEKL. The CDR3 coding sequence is TGCGCCAGCAGCCAAGAACTAGGGTGGACTGCCTCAGATACGCAGTATTTT. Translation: CASSQELGWTASDTQYF.

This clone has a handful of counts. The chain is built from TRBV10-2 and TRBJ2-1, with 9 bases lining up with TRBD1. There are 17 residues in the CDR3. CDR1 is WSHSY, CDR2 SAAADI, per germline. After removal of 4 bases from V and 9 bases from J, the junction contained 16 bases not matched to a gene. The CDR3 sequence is CASSGPTGDRDFFEQFF. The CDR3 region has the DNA TGCGCCAGCAGTGGGCCCACCGGGGACAGGGACTTTTTTGAGCAGTTCTTC.

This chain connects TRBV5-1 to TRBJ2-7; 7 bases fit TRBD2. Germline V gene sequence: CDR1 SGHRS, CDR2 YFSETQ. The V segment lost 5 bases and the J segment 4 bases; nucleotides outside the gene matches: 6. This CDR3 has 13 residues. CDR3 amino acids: CASREGEGYEQYF. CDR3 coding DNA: TGCGCCAGCAGGGAAGGGGAGGGTTACGAGCAGTACTTC.

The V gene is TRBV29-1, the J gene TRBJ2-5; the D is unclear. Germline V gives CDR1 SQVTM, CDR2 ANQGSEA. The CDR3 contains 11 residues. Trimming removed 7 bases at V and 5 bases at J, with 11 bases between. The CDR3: CSARSWETQYF. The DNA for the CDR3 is TGCAGCGCCCGTAGTTGGGAGACCCAGTACTTC.

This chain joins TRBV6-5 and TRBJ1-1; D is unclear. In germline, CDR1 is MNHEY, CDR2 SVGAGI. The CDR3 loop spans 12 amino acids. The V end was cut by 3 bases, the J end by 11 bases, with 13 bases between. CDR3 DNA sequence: TGTGCCAGCAGTTATAAGAGGAGCCGTGCTTTCTTT. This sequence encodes CASSYKRSRAFF.

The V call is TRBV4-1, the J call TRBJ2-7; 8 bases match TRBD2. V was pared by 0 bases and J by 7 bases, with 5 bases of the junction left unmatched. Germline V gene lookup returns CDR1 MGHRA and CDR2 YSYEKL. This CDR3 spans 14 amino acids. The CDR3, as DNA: TGCGCCAGCAGCCAAGAGAGGGCTAGCGGGGAGCAGTACTTC. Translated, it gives CASSQERASGEQYF.

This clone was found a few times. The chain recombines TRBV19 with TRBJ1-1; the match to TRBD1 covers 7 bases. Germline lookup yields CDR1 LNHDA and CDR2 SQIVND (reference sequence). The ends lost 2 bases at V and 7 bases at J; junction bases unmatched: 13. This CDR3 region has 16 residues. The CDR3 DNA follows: TGTGCCAGTAGTATACAGGGGGTGACAACCTTGAGTGAAGCTTTCTTT. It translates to CASSIQGVTTLSEAFF.

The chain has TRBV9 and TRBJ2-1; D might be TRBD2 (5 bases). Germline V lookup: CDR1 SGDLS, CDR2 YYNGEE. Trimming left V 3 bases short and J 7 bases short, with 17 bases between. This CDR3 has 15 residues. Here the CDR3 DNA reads TGTGCCAGCAGCGATAGCCAATGGACTGCTAATGAGCAGTTCTTC. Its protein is CASSDSQWTANEQFF.

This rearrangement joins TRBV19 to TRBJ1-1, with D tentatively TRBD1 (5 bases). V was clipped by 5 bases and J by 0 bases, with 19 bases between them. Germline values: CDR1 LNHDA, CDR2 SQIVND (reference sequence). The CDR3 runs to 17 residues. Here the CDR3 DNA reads TGTGCCAGTAGTCCCGGGGGGGGGAGGAAAATGAACACTGAAGCTTTCTTT. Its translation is CASSPGGGRKMNTEAFF.

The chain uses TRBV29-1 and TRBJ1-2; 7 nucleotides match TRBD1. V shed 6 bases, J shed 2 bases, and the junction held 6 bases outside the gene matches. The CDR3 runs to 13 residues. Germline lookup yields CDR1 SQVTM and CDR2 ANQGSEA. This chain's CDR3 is CSVADRTNYGYTF. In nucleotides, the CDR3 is TGCAGCGTGGCGGACAGGACCAACTATGGCTACACCTTC.

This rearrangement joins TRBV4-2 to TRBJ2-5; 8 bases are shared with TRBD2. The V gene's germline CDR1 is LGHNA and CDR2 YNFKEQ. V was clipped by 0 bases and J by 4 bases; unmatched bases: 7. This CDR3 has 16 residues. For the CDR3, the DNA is TGTGCCAGCAGCCAAGACTTCTCCGGGGGGGGAGAGACCCAGTACTTC. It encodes CASSQDFSGGGETQYF.

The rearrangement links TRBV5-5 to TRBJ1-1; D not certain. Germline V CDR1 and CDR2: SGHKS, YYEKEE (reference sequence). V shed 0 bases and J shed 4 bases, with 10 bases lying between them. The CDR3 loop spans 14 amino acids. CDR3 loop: CASSLAPKSTEAFF. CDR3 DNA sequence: TGTGCCAGCAGCTTGGCTCCTAAGAGCACTGAAGCTTTCTTT. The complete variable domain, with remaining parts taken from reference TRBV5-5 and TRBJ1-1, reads DAGVTQSPTHLIKTRGQQVTLRCSPISGHKSVSWYQQVLGQGPQFIFQYYEKEERGRGNFPDRFSARQFPNYSSELNVNALLLGDSALYLCASSLAPKSTEAFFGQGTRLTVV.

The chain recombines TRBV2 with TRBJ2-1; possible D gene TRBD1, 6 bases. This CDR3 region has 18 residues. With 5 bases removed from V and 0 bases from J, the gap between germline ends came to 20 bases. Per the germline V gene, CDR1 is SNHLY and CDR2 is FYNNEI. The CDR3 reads CASSSRDINRGSYNEQFF. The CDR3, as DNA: TGTGCCAGCAGTAGCCGGGACATCAATCGGGGCTCCTACAATGAGCAGTTCTTC.

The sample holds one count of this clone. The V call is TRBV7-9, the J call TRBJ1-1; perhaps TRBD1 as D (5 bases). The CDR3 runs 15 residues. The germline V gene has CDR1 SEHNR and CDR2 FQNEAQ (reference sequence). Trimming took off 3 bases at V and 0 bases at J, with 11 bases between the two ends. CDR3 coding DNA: TGTGCCAGCAGCTTCCCGGGGGGAGTGAACACTGAAGCTTTCTTT. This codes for CASSFPGGVNTEAFF.

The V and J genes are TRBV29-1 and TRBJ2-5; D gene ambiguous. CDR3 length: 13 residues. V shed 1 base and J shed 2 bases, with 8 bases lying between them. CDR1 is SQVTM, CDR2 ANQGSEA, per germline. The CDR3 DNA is TGCAGCGTTGAAGGGCAGGCTCAAGAGACCCAGTACTTC. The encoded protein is CSVEGQAQETQYF.

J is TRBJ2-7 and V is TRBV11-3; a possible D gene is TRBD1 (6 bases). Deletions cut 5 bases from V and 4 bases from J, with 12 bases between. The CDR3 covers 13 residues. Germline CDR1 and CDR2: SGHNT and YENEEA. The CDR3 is CASSHRDGYEQYF. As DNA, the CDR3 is TGTGCCAGCAGCCACAGGGACGGATACGAGCAGTACTTC.

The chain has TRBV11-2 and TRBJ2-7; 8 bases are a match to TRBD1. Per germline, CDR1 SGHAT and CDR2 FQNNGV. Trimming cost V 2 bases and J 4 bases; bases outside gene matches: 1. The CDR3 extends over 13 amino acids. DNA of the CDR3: TGTGCCAGCAGCTTAAGACAGGGGTACGAGCAGTACTTC. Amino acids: CASSLRQGYEQYF.

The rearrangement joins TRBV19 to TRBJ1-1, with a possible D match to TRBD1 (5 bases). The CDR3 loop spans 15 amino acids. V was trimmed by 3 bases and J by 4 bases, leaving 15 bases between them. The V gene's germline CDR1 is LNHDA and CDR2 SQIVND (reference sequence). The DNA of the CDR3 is TGTGCCAGTAGTATCTTTGGGGAGGGGCCCACTGAAGCTTTCTTT. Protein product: CASSIFGEGPTEAFF.

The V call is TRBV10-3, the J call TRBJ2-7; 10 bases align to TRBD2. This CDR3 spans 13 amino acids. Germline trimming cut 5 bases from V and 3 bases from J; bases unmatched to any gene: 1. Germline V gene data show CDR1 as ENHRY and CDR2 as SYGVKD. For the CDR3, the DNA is TGTGCCATCAGTTCTAGCGGGAGCTACGAGCAGTACTTC. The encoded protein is CAISSSGSYEQYF.

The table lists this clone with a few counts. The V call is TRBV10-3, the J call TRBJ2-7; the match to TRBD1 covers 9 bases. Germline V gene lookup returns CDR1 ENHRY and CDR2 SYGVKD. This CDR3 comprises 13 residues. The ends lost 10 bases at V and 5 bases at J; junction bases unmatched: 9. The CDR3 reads CATKGTGSNEQYF. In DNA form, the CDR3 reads TGTGCCACCAAGGGGACAGGGAGCAACGAGCAGTACTTC.

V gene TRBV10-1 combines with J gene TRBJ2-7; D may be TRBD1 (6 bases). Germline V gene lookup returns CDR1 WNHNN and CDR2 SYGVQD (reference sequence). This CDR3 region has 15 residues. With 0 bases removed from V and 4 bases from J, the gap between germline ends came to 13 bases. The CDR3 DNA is TGCGCCAGCAGTGAGTCTGGCCAGGGGTTATACGAGCAGTACTTC. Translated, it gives CASSESGQGLYEQYF.

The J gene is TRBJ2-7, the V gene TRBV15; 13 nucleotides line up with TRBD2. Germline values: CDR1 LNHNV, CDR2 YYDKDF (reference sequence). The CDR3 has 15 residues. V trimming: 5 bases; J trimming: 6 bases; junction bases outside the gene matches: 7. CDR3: CATSQLAGGPSEQYF. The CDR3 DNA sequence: TGTGCCACCAGCCAACTAGCGGGAGGGCCTAGCGAGCAGTACTTC.

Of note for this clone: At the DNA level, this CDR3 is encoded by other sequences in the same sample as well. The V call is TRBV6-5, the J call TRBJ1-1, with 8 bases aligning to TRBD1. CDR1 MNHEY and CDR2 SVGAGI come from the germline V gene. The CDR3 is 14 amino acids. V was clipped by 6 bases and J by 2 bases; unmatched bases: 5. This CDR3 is CASSFGQGNTEAFF. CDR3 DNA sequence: TGTGCCAGCAGCTTCGGACAGGGCAACACTGAAGCTTTCTTT.

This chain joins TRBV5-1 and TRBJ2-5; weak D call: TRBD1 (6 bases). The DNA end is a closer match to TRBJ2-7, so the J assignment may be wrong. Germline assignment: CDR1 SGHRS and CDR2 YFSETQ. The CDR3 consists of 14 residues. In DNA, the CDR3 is TGCGCCAGCAGCTTGGCCGGACAGACCTACGAGCAGTACTTC. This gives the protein CASSLAGQTYEQYF.